This record concerns one T cell receptor beta chain sequence. Antigen specificity is unknown. This entry is derived from a study of cytomegalovirus exposure and HLA in healthy donors. Study summary: Previous work identified roughly 120 million unique TCR beta sequences from around 200 million T cells.

Points from the study as a whole: Presence/absence analysis assumed near-uniform sequencing depth across donors.

Use of 60 Vbeta and 13 Jbeta primers characterized the PCR. TCRdb keeps only in-frame clones here, not all; method: immunoSEQ multiplex PCR. The repertoire holds around 95,000 clones, around 74% seen once, with approximately 2% in the top ten. Input material: PBMCs. The clonotype originates from a male donor in good health and CMV-seronegative.

CDR3 sequence reads: CASSLAVRYYEQYF. CDR3 coding DNA: TGTGCCAGCAGCTTAGCGGTCAGGTACTACGAGCAGTACTTC. The rearrangement links TRBV7-8 to TRBJ2-7, with D unclear. In germline, CDR1 is SGHVS, CDR2 FQNEAQ. The CDR3 has 14 amino acids. The V gene lost 0 bases and the J gene lost 3 bases, with 9 bases spanning the gap.